This TCR beta chain was recovered during a study of blood T cell repertoires in COVID-19. Whole-study context: Acute and convalescent COVID-19 specimens originated in the United States, Italy and Spain.

Germline V CDR1 and CDR2: MNHEY, SMNVEV (reference sequence). The CDR3 consists of 16 residues. Unmatched junction bases numbered 14, after V lost 7 bases and J lost 4 bases. Participants were aged about 18 to 95 years, lived in around 25 US areas, and enrolled virtually. Two negative PCRs, clearance, or symptom resolution had been documented for recovered Cohort 3 donors. In the original workflow: Estimation of nucleated cell counts relied on the amplification of reference gene primers. Method: immunoSEQ multiplex PCR; TCRdb's copy keeps in-frame clones and lacks some. For V, J and clone size, that table is used; D and trimming come from the DNA. The table lists fewer than 250,000 clones, around 80% of them singletons, with approximately 1.8% in the top ten.

The material sequenced was PBMCs or T cells enriched from blood (not recorded which). This TCR derives from a man in his 60s who had recovered from COVID-19. This chain uses TRBV27 with TRBJ1-1; 8 positions match TRBD1. CDR3 sequence reads: CASTPTRTGLATEAFF. DNA of the CDR3: TGTGCCAGCACCCCAACCCGGACAGGGCTGGCCACTGAAGCTTTCTTT.